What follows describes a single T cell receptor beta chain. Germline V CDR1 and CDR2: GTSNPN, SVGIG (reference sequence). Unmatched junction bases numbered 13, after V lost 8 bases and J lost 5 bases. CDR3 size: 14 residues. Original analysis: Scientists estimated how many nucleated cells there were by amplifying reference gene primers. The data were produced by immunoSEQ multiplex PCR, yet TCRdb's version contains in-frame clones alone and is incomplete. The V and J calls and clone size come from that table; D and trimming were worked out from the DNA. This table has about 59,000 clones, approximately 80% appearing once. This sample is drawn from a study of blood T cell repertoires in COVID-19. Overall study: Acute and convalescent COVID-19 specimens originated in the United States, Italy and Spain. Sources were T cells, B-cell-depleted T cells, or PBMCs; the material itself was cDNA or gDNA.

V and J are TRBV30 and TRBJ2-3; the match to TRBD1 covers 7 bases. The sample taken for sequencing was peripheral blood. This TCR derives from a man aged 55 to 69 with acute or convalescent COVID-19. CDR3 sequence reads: CAGTKTGSEDTQYF. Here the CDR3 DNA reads TGTGCCGGCACGAAGACAGGGAGTGAAGATACGCAGTATTTT.